The source of this T cell receptor beta chain is a study of response to subunit inactivated influenza vaccine. TCRdb processed the RT-PCR reads anew with MiXCR; each CDR3 protein has one entry. The data show about 700,000 distinct CDR3 sequences, less than 15% seen once. This clonotype was counted at least ten times. V lost 5 bases and J lost 7; bases outside the gene matches: 6. This CDR3 region has 15 residues. Germline V gene lookup returns CDR1 SGHVS and CDR2 FNYEAQ. The material sequenced was PBMCs from blood, taken approximately 15 days before vaccination. This TCR was sampled from a man aged 45-65 years who received an inactivated influenza vaccine. The chain carries TRBV7-6 and TRBJ2-1; 12 positions match TRBD2. The CDR3 is CASSPTSGGTNEQFF. As DNA, the CDR3 is TGTGCCAGCAGCCCTACTAGCGGGGGGACAAATGAGCAGTTCTTC.